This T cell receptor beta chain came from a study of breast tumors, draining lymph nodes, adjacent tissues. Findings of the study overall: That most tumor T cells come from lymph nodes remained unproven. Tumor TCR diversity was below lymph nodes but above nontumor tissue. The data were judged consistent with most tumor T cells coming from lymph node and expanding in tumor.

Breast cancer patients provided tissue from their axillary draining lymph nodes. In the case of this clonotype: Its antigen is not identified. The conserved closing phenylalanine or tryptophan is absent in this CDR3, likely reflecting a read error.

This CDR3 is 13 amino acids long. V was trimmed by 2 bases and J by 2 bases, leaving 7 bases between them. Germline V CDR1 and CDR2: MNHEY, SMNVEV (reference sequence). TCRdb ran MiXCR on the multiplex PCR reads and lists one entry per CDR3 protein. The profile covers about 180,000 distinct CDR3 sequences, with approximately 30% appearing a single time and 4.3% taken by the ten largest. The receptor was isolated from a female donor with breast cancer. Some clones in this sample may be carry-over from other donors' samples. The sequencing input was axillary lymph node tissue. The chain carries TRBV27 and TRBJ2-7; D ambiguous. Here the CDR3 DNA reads TGTGCCAGCAGTTTAAGGGCAGCCTACGAGCAGTACCTC. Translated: CASSLRAAYEQYL.